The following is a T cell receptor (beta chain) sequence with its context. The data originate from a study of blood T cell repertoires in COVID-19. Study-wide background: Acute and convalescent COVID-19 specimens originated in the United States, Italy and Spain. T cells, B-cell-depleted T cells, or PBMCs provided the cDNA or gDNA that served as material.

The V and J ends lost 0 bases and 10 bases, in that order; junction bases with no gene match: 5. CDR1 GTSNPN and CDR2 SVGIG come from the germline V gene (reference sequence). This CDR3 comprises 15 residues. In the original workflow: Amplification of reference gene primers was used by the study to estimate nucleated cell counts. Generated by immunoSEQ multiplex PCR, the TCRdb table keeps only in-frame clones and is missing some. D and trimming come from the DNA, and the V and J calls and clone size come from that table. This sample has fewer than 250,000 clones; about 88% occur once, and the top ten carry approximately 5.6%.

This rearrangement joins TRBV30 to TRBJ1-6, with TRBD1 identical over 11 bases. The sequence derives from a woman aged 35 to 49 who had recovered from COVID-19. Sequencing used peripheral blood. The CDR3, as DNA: TGTGCCTGGAGTGTAGTGGGACAGGGGGACTCACCCCTCCACTTT. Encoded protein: CAWSVVGQGDSPLHF.